This T cell receptor beta chain was identified during a study of T-cell memory formation after mild COVID-19. Study as a whole: Largely donor-specific TCR clusters were found. The study's findings and limits: Shrinking CD4+ clones were chiefly CM and EM; CD8+ ones were chiefly EMRA. Cross-reactive memory seemingly joined, as some responding clones were found in pre-infection memory.

Germline lookup yields CDR1 SGDLS and CDR2 YYNGEE. V was cut by 3 bases and J by 3 bases, with 7 bases left in between. The length of the CDR3 is 13 residues. cDNA libraries for TCR alpha and TCR beta, carrying sample barcodes and UMIs, came from 5'RACE with constant-segment primers. TCRdb passed the 5' RACE reads through MiXCR, listing each CDR3 protein once. Counted here are 400,000 to 500,000 distinct CDR3 sequences, around 24% occurring once; the ten biggest clones make up 8.8%. Points on this clonotype: Its antigen remains unknown.

The V gene is TRBV9, the J gene TRBJ2-1; the D gene is possibly TRBD1 (6 bases). The sequenced material came from PBMCs or a T cell subset sorted from them (not recorded which). The sequence was obtained from an adult woman who had mild COVID-19 (a few samples of this study predate the infection). Cell type and time point are not known. The CDR3 DNA reads TGTGCCAGCAGCGGACAGGTCTACAATGAGCAGTTCTTC. As protein: CASSGQVYNEQFF. Full variable domain (remainder filled in from reference TRBV9 and TRBJ2-1): DSGVTQTPKHLITATGQRVTLRCSPRSGDLSVYWYQQSLDQGLQFLIQYYNGEERAKGNILERFSAQQFPDLHSELNLSSLELGDSALYFCASSGQVYNEQFFGPGTRLTVL.